This T cell receptor beta chain was recovered during a study of beta chain features in type 1 diabetes. Study in general: Patients did not differ from healthy donors in age, gender or cell yield.

Study results and caveats: Type 1 diabetes patients had TCRB CDR3s that were shorter (moderately but significantly so) in all four CD4+ subsets. Whether HLA type affects TCRB rearrangement stayed undetermined in the present work.

The study reverse transcribed the entire isolated RNA, so it sequenced expressed TCRB transcripts. The repertoire was sequenced with immunoSEQ multiplex PCR; TCRdb's copy has only in-frame clones and lacks some. Found here are 500,000 to 850,000 clones, over 12% of them singletons; the top ten hold 0.035% to 0.045%. Trimming cost V 2 bases and J 4 bases, with 9 bases left between them. CDR3 length equals 12 residues. The germline gives CDR1 GTSNPN, CDR2 SVGIG (reference sequence). This clone was seen just once. What it binds is not known. The chain joins TRBV30 to TRBJ2-7; D not certain. This receptor was identified in a man aged 18-30 years with type 1 diabetes. Sequenced: naive CD4+ T cells from blood. As DNA, the CDR3 is TGTGCCTGGAGTACGTTAGCTTACGAGCAGTACTTC. Translation gives CAWSTLAYEQYF.